These 22 T cell receptor beta chains were sequenced from one sample in a study of T cell repertoires in cytomegalovirus infection. The antigens of these receptors remain unknown. TCRdb called the reads again in MiXCR, with one record for every CDR3 protein. This table holds 900,000 to 950,000 distinct CDR3 sequences, about 33% found once. The material sequenced was cultured CD8+ T cells from PBMCs, taken from culture after CMV antigen stimulation. Receptors originate from a human donor in good health (CMV status not recorded). Some clones in this sample may be carry-over from other donors' samples.

This clonotype came up a few times. The J gene is TRBJ2-1, the V gene TRBV12-3 or TRBV12-4, with TRBD1 matching over 12 bases. The CDR3 loop spans 12 amino acids. The V segment lost 8 bases and the J segment 8 bases; nucleotides outside the gene matches: 1. CDR3: CASGTGGDEQFF. The CDR3 DNA reads TGTGCCAGCGGGACAGGGGGCGATGAGCAGTTCTTC.

The chain's CDR3 is CASSVDMSGGRGDTEAFF. The CDR3 nucleotides are TGTGCCAGCAGCGTAGATATGTCGGGGGGCAGGGGGGACACTGAAGCTTTCTTT. This sequence joins TRBV9 and TRBJ1-1, with 7 bases aligning to TRBD1. The CDR3 totals 18 residues. The germline V gene has CDR1 SGDLS and CDR2 YYNGEE. V lost 0 bases, J lost 3 bases, and 14 bases stayed unmatched.

This clonotype was seen repeatedly, ten times or more. This rearrangement joins TRBV7-2 to TRBJ1-1; perhaps TRBD1 as D (5 bases). CDR1 is SGHTA and CDR2 is FQGNSA in the germline V gene. The V end lost 8 bases, the J end lost 0 bases, and 13 bases lay between the germline ends. This CDR3 spans 14 amino acids. The chain's CDR3 is CASGAGLMNTEAFF. The CDR3 bases are TGTGCCAGCGGGGCAGGTCTTATGAACACTGAAGCTTTCTTT.

The chain uses TRBV12-3 or TRBV12-4 and TRBJ1-5; D is unclear. The V and J ends lost 2 bases and 6 bases respectively, with 11 bases between them. This CDR3 region has 14 residues. The CDR3 region has the DNA TGTGCCAGCAGTTTACTTGCACGGGGTCAGCCCCAGCATTTT. Protein: CASSLLARGQPQHF.

This chain links TRBV11-2 with TRBJ1-4; no reliable D call. This CDR3 contains 16 residues. Germline V gene lookup returns CDR1 SGHAT and CDR2 FQNNGV. Between the trimmed V and J ends, which lost 0 bases and 11 bases, there was a span of 19 bases. This CDR3 is CASSLELVGRSGKLFF. The CDR3 DNA sequence: TGTGCCAGCAGCTTAGAGTTGGTTGGGAGGAGTGGGAAACTGTTTTTT.

The V gene is TRBV27, the J gene TRBJ1-2; D is uncertain. CDR1 and CDR2 (germline): MNHEY, SMNVEV (reference sequence). The CDR3 extends over 15 amino acids. V gave up 6 bases and J gave up 4 bases, with 18 bases separating them. The CDR3 here is CASSPSQSVIYGYTF. As DNA, the CDR3 is TGTGCCAGCAGCCCTTCGCAGAGCGTAATCTATGGCTACACCTTC.

In its sample, this clonotype was seen a few times. The rearrangement joins TRBV6-5 to TRBJ2-2, with 7 bases fitting TRBD2. This CDR3 has 15 residues. Germline values: CDR1 MNHEY, CDR2 SVGAGI. J lost 6 bases, V lost 6 bases, and 10 bases had no gene match. In DNA form, the CDR3 reads TGTGCCAGCAGACCAGACGATAGCGGGTCCGGGGAGCTGTTTTTT. Translated: CASRPDDSGSGELFF.

This clonotype has at least ten counts. The chain employs TRBV7-8 and TRBJ2-7, with TRBD1 as a possible D gene (6 bases). Trimming pared 4 bases from V and 9 bases from J, leaving 10 bases between. Germline V gene lookup returns CDR1 SGHVS and CDR2 FQNEAQ. CDR3 length equals 11 residues. CDR3 protein: CASSSPRGQYF. In nucleotides, the CDR3 is TGTGCCAGCAGCTCACCCAGGGGGCAGTACTTC.

This rearrangement joins TRBV28 to TRBJ1-5; D gene unclear. CDR1 MDHEN and CDR2 SYDVKM come from the germline V gene. This CDR3 has 15 amino acids. Trimming took 5 bases from V and 5 from J, leaving 16 bases between them. The CDR3 region has the DNA TGTGCCAGCAGTCGTCGACAAATTGGGGATCAGCCCCAGCATTTT. Its protein is CASSRRQIGDQPQHF.

The chain recombines TRBV7-6 with TRBJ2-1, with D uncertain. CDR1 is SGHVS and CDR2 is FNYEAQ in the germline V gene. V was shortened by 1 base and J by 9 bases, with 22 bases between the two germline ends. The CDR3 length is 17 residues. Here the CDR3 DNA reads TGTGCCAGCAGCTTAGAAAGCCCTCTATTTGAGCAGAGTGAGCAGTTCTTC. Translated, it gives CASSLESPLFEQSEQFF.

This clonotype has only a few counts. This chain connects TRBV27 to TRBJ2-7; D is possibly TRBD1 or TRBD2 (5 bases each). V was clipped by 2 bases and J by 0 bases, with 11 bases between them. The germline V gene has CDR1 MNHEY and CDR2 SMNVEV (reference sequence). The CDR3 has 15 residues. Here the CDR3 reads CASSLIGDASYEQYF. Written as DNA, the CDR3 is TGTGCCAGCAGTTTAATCGGGGACGCCTCCTACGAGCAGTACTTC.

The V and J genes are TRBV6-1 and TRBJ1-5; TRBD1 matches at 7 bases. Germline values: CDR1 MNHNS, CDR2 SASEGT. The length of the CDR3 is 15 residues. V shed 6 bases and J 3 bases; nucleotides not matched to a gene: 8. CDR3 amino acids: CASRGGARDNQPQHF. CDR3 DNA sequence: TGTGCCAGCAGAGGGGGCGCCCGGGACAATCAGCCCCAGCATTTT.

To note about this clonotype: The junction differs from germline at one of its ends, possibly a read error. The V and J genes are TRBV5-1 and TRBJ1-1; the D is unclear. This CDR3 is 15 amino acids long. Germline CDR1 SGHRS, CDR2 YFSETQ. The CDR3 protein is CTSSLLHRENTEAFF. The CDR3 DNA sequence: TGCACCAGCAGTTTATTACATAGAGAAAACACTGAAGCTTTCTTT.

The chain is built from TRBV2 and TRBJ1-2; TRBD1 matches 7 bases. The V gene end was trimmed by 10 bases and the J gene end by 4 bases; junction bases not matched to a gene: 6. The CDR3 is 12 residues long. CDR1 and CDR2 from the germline V gene are SNHLY and FYNNEI. The CDR3 DNA follows: TGTGCCACCGAGACAGGGACCTATGGCTACACCTTC. Translated: CATETGTYGYTF.

This clonotype appeared many times. The V gene is TRBV6-1, the J gene TRBJ2-1; D gene unclear. The CDR3 runs 16 residues. The V gene's germline CDR1 is MNHNS and CDR2 SASEGT. V lost 5 bases, J lost 0 bases, and 14 bases lay in between. The CDR3 DNA reads as TGTGCCAGCAGTCCCACTGGCCTCGTCTCCTACAATGAGCAGTTCTTC. Translating gives CASSPTGLVSYNEQFF.

In its sample, this clonotype was seen a few times. V gene TRBV19 combines with J gene TRBJ1-1, with TRBD1 matching 9 bases. Germline V gene data show CDR1 as LNHDA and CDR2 as SQIVND (reference sequence). V lost 3 bases to trimming and J lost 4 bases; unmatched junction nucleotides: 3. The CDR3 totals 14 residues. CDR3 in amino acids: CASSIGTGFTEAFF. DNA for the CDR3: TGTGCCAGTAGTATCGGGACAGGGTTCACTGAAGCTTTCTTT.

V usage is TRBV5-8 and J usage is TRBJ1-2; TRBD1 might be the D (6 bases). This CDR3 contains 16 residues. V was clipped by 4 bases and J by 4 bases, with 20 bases between them. Germline CDR1 is SGHTS and CDR2 is YDEGEE. The CDR3 region is CASSGPGGGTTYGYTF. CDR3 DNA sequence: TGTGCCAGCAGCGGTCCTGGGGGCGGGACGACCTATGGCTACACCTTC. Together with reference TRBV5-8 and TRBJ1-2, the CDR3 gives the full variable domain: EAGVTQSPTHLIKTRGQQATLRCSPISGHTSVYWYQQALGLGLQFLLWYDEGEERNRGNFPPRFSGRQFPNYSSELNVNALELEDSALYLCASSGPGGGTTYGYTFGSGTRLTVV.

This clonotype was counted only a few times. This chain uses TRBV7-9 with TRBJ2-5, with D possibly matching TRBD1 (5 bases). In germline, CDR1 is SEHNR, CDR2 FQNEAQ (reference sequence). The CDR3 has 14 residues. The V end lost 5 bases, the J end lost 5 bases, and 15 bases lay between the germline ends. The CDR3 loop reads CASSPNRPGETQYF. CDR3 coding DNA: TGTGCCAGCAGCCCTAACCGGCCAGGGGAGACCCAGTACTTC.

The chain couples TRBV6-1 to TRBJ2-2; 9 bases align to TRBD2. After removal of 10 bases from V and 1 base from J, the junction contained 4 bases not matched to a gene. CDR1 MNHNS and CDR2 SASEGT come from the germline V gene. The length of the CDR3 is 14 residues. CDR3 protein: CAIKTSGNTGELFF. CDR3 nucleotides: TGTGCCATCAAGACTAGCGGGAACACCGGGGAGCTGTTTTTT.

This clonotype was seen only a few times. The chain links TRBV7-9 to TRBJ2-1; maybe TRBD2 (7 bases). The length of the CDR3 is 13 residues. Per germline, CDR1 SEHNR and CDR2 FQNEAQ (reference sequence). The V end was cut by 10 bases, the J end by 8 bases, with 18 bases between. The CDR3 here is CATGGRGGDEQFF. The CDR3 DNA follows: TGTGCCACCGGGGGGAGGGGGGGCGATGAGCAGTTCTTC.

The chain couples TRBV29-1 to TRBJ2-2, with D perhaps matching TRBD2 (5 bases). The CDR3 spans 12 residues. Germline assignment: CDR1 SQVTM and CDR2 ANQGSEA. Trimming removed 1 base at V and 6 bases at J, with 6 bases between. CDR3 region: CSVEAGAGELFF. CDR3 DNA: TGCAGCGTTGAAGCCGGGGCCGGGGAGCTGTTTTTT.

This clonotype was picked up a small number of times. The chain joins TRBV2 to TRBJ2-7, with 7 bases identical to TRBD2. This CDR3 has 14 residues. Trimming removed 6 bases from V and 2 bases from J; junction bases left unmatched: 7. Looked up from germline, CDR1 is SNHLY and CDR2 is FYNNEI. DNA for the CDR3: TGTGCCAGCAGGGAAAGGGGAGGGCCCTACGAGCAGTACTTC. This codes for CASRERGGPYEQYF.